The entry below gives a single T cell receptor beta chain sequence along with its context. Clones were sequenced by immunoSEQ multiplex PCR, and TCRdb holds only the in-frame ones, with some missing. The sample lists under 600,000 clones, almost 97% occurring once. This sample stems from a study of shared clonotypes between healthy human individuals. CDR1 is SGHDT and CDR2 is YYEEEE in the germline V gene. V was trimmed by 4 bases and J by 0 bases, leaving 13 bases between them. The CDR3 extends over 16 amino acids. The J gene is TRBJ1-4, the V gene TRBV5-6, with D tentatively TRBD1 (6 bases). This clonotype originated in a woman aged 30 to 39 in good health. Input material: naive CD4+ T cells sorted from blood. The subset was: CD45RA+ positively selected. The CDR3 coding sequence is TGTGCCAGCAGCCGCGACAGGATAGCAACTAATGAAAAACTGTTTTTT. This encodes CASSRDRIATNEKLFF.